One sample yielded the 2 T cell receptor beta chains listed below, sequenced in a study of blood T cell repertoires in COVID-19. Clones were read by immunoSEQ multiplex PCR, and TCRdb kept only the in-frame ones, dropping some. This table holds 340,000 or so clones, roughly 91% found once. What was sequenced was peripheral blood. These receptors were obtained from a man over 45 with active or convalescent COVID-19.

The rearrangement uses TRBV6-6 and TRBJ1-2; TRBD1 might be the D (6 bases). The CDR3 is 14 amino acids. CDR1 is MNHNY and CDR2 is SVGAGI in the germline V gene (reference sequence). V was cut by 6 bases and J by 4 bases, with 15 bases left in between. The CDR3 DNA reads TGTGCCAGCAGCGCGGACAGCCGCCTCTATGGCTACACCTTC. This sequence encodes CASSADSRLYGYTF.

The chain links TRBV2 to TRBJ2-1; TRBD2 matches 9 bases. The J segment lost 6 bases and the V segment lost 6 bases, leaving 15 bases of the junction unmatched. Germline CDR1 is SNHLY and CDR2 is FYNNEI. The CDR3 totals 17 residues. The CDR3 DNA is TGTGCCAGCAGGTTAGCGGGAGCACCCAAGAGGGCCAATGAGCAGTTCTTC. This gives the protein CASRLAGAPKRANEQFF.